The 16 T cell receptor beta chains below were found in one sample sequenced in a study of a mutant IDH1 vaccine in newly diagnosed glioma. TCRdb keeps only in-frame clones here, not all; method: immunoSEQ multiplex PCR. This sample yields over 50,000 clones, of which about 87% are seen a single time; roughly 13% belongs to the top ten. Described time point: week 23, last vaccination. A single vaccine dose contained 300 ug of mutant IDH1 20-mer peptide, and topical imiquimod was used with it. Their antigen targets remain unknown. Sequences were derived from PBMCs, sampled from a glioma patient whose treatment included an IDH1 peptide vaccine. All receptors come from a man between 18 and 35 years old with glioma.

The gene calls are TRBV7-2 and TRBJ1-1; perhaps TRBD1 as D (5 bases). This CDR3 has 16 amino acids. V was cut by 7 bases and J by 0 bases, with 18 bases left in between. Germline loops: CDR1 SGHTA, CDR2 FQGNSA. CDR3 amino acids: CASTTPRGTLNTEAFF. In DNA, the CDR3 is TGTGCCAGCACCACCCCCCGGGGGACCCTGAACACTGAAGCTTTCTTT.

This chain uses TRBV6-5 with TRBJ1-2; 7 positions match TRBD1. V shed 5 bases and J 4 bases; nucleotides not matched to a gene: 7. The CDR3 is made up of 14 amino acids. CDR1 is MNHEY and CDR2 is SVGAGI in the germline V gene. Here the CDR3 DNA reads TGTGCCAGCAGTCCCGGGACAGCCATCTATGGCTACACCTTC. Amino acid sequence: CASSPGTAIYGYTF.

The CDR3 nucleotides read TGTGCCTGGAGTGTTCGGAGGACAGGGGCCGAGCAGTACTTC. Translating gives CAWSVRRTGAEQYF. This chain connects TRBV30 to TRBJ2-7; 9 positions agree with TRBD1. The CDR3 spans 14 residues. Looked up from germline, CDR1 is GTSNPN and CDR2 is SVGIG (reference sequence). V shed 0 bases, J shed 6 bases, and the junction held 6 bases outside the gene matches.

This chain links TRBV6-5 with TRBJ2-7; perhaps TRBD2 as D (5 bases). Trimming removed 6 bases from V and 7 bases from J, with 19 bases in between. CDR1 is MNHEY, CDR2 SVGAGI, per germline. CDR3 length: 14 residues. The CDR3 nucleotides are TGTGCCAGCAGCCCCCCGGGATTTGCGGCAGAGCAGTACTTC. Protein sequence: CASSPPGFAAEQYF.

This clone came up once. V is TRBV21-1 and J is TRBJ2-1; TRBD2 is the table's D call and was not checked against the DNA. TRBV21-1 is labeled a pseudogene. This CDR3 region has 11 residues. The CDR3 region is CASSRDNEQFF. The CDR3 nucleotides read TGTGCCAGCAGCCGGGACAATGAGCAGTTCTTC.

The chain links TRBV5-1 to TRBJ2-5, with 7 bases fitting TRBD2. CDR1 is SGHRS and CDR2 is YFSETQ in the germline V gene. The length of the CDR3 is 16 residues. Trimming cost V 6 bases and J 0 bases; bases outside gene matches: 11. The CDR3 sequence is CASTPMVGGYQETQYF. Written as DNA, the CDR3 is TGCGCCAGCACCCCTATGGTGGGGGGGTACCAAGAGACCCAGTACTTC.

CDR3 bases: TGTGCCAGAAGCTTGGTAATTGGATGTGTCTACGAGCAGTACTTC. Translation gives CARSLVIGCVYEQYF. The J gene is TRBJ2-7, the V gene TRBV5-3; D not certain. TRBV5-3 is sorted into the ORF group, with uncertain function. Trimming cost V 0 bases and J 3 bases, with 13 bases left between them. This CDR3 is built from 15 residues.

V is TRBV10-2 and J is TRBJ1-1; no reliable D call. Trimming took 6 bases from V and 6 from J, leaving 17 bases between them. The CDR3 covers 14 residues. Germline V gene data show CDR1 as WSHSY and CDR2 as SAAADI. The CDR3 nucleotides are TGCGCCAGCAGCGGCCTATATAATATCGCTGAAGCTTTCTTT. This gives the protein CASSGLYNIAEAFF.

The V call is TRBV7-9, the J call TRBJ2-7, with D unclear. Germline V gives CDR1 SEHNR, CDR2 FQNEAQ (reference sequence). With 1 base removed from V and 2 bases from J, the gap between germline ends came to 9 bases. The CDR3 runs to 14 residues. The CDR3 nucleotides read TGTGCCAGCAGCTTAGAGACTGTACCCTACGAGCAGTACTTC. It translates to CASSLETVPYEQYF.

The chain joins TRBV2 to TRBJ1-4; the D gene is possibly TRBD1 (5 bases). Per the germline V gene, CDR1 is SNHLY and CDR2 is FYNNEI. This CDR3 spans 15 amino acids. Trimming pared 5 bases from V and 5 bases from J, leaving 15 bases between. The CDR3 reads CASSLPGRENEKLFF. CDR3 nucleotides: TGTGCCAGCAGTCTCCCGGGACGAGAAAATGAAAAACTGTTTTTT.

Only a few counts were recorded for this clone. The chain recombines TRBV28 with TRBJ2-7; TRBD2 aligns across 15 bases. The CDR3 is made up of 17 amino acids. Germline V gives CDR1 MDHEN, CDR2 SYDVKM. The trim removed 2 bases at V and 5 bases at J, leaving 7 bases unmatched. The CDR3 sequence: CASSLGGTSGRRNEQYF. The CDR3 bases are TGTGCCAGCAGTTTAGGCGGGACTAGCGGGAGGAGGAACGAGCAGTACTTC. The variable domain in full, with the rest retrieved from reference TRBV28 and TRBJ2-7, is DVKVTQSSRYLVKRTGEKVFLECVQDMDHENMFWYRQDPGLGLRLIYFSYDVKMKEKGDIPEGYSVSREKKERFSLILESASTNQTSMYLCASSLGGTSGRRNEQYFGPGTRLTVT.

The chain couples TRBV6-5 to TRBJ2-7; TRBD1 or TRBD2 may be the D gene (5 bases each). V gave up 7 bases and J gave up 0 bases, with 16 bases separating them. The length of the CDR3 is 15 residues. In germline, CDR1 is MNHEY, CDR2 SVGAGI. In DNA form, the CDR3 reads TGTGCCAGCACCTCTCTTCGGGGCCTCTCCTACGAGCAGTACTTC. Protein product: CASTSLRGLSYEQYF.

V and J are TRBV18 and TRBJ1-2, with D uncertain. The germline CDR1 and CDR2 sequences are KGHSH and LQKENI. The CDR3 length is 15 residues. Trimming stripped 1 base from V and 3 bases from J, with 12 bases between. The CDR3 region is CASSPLEVADYGYTF. CDR3 sequence (DNA): TGTGCCAGCTCACCACTGGAGGTAGCAGACTATGGCTACACCTTC.

This chain links TRBV6-4 with TRBJ2-2; D possibly uses TRBD1 or TRBD2 (5 bases each). The V gene's germline CDR1 is MRHNA and CDR2 SNTAGT. The CDR3 runs 15 residues. V was clipped by 8 bases and J by 4 bases, with 17 bases between them. This CDR3 is CASPFRPGPTGELFF. The CDR3 region has the DNA TGTGCCAGCCCCTTTCGGCCGGGGCCCACCGGGGAGCTGTTTTTT.

The chain employs TRBV30 and TRBJ1-4; D is ambiguous. V was clipped by 1 base and J by 10 bases, with 13 bases between them. The CDR3 is made up of 13 amino acids. In germline, CDR1 is GTSNPN, CDR2 SVGIG (reference sequence). The CDR3 is CAWSDLVDPKLFF. DNA of the CDR3: TGTGCCTGGAGTGATTTAGTTGACCCAAAACTGTTTTTT.

The chain joins TRBV20-1 to TRBJ2-7; D is ambiguous. The germline CDR1 and CDR2 sequences are DFQATT and SNEGSKA (reference sequence). V lost 3 bases and J 5 bases, leaving 8 bases between the germline ends. The CDR3 is 11 amino acids. CDR3 nucleotide sequence: TGCAGTGCTAGCTACAGCCACGAGCAGTACTTC. This sequence encodes CSASYSHEQYF.